Below are 26 T cell receptor beta chains sequenced from a single sample in a study of T cells in localized non-small cell lung cancer. Profiled with immunoSEQ multiplex PCR; TCRdb holds only in-frame clones, not every one. Among over 25,000 clones listed, about 91% were seen once. The specimen was PBMCs, collected before any cancer treatment. These TCRs come from a man aged 35-75 years with stage II lung adenocarcinoma.

The genes are TRBV7-6 and TRBJ1-3, with D unclear. The CDR3 covers 15 residues. Germline CDR1 SGHVS, CDR2 FNYEAQ. The V gene lost 5 bases and the J gene lost 3 bases, with 14 bases spanning the gap. The CDR3 protein is CASSVNREDGNTIYF. The CDR3 DNA follows: TGTGCCAGCAGCGTTAACCGGGAGGATGGAAACACCATATATTTT.

This clone was observed a handful of times. Other DNA variants within this sample encode the same CDR3. The chain uses TRBV7-2 and TRBJ1-5, with no clear D. The ends were cut back, 1 base at V and 4 bases at J, with 5 bases in the middle. The CDR3 length is 13 residues. Per the germline V gene, CDR1 is SGHTA and CDR2 is FQGNSA. The CDR3 region is CASSLGQNQPQHF. CDR3 nucleotide sequence: TGTGCCAGCAGCTTAGGGCAAAATCAGCCCCAGCATTTT.

This CDR3 is CASSLGGYEQYF. The CDR3 nucleotides are TGCGCCAGCAGCTTGGGAGGCTACGAGCAGTACTTC. This chain connects TRBV5-1 to TRBJ2-7; no definite D call. The CDR3 loop spans 12 amino acids. Germline V lookup: CDR1 SGHRS, CDR2 YFSETQ. Trimming left V 0 bases short and J 3 bases short, with 4 bases between.

This clone is a singleton in its sample. The rearrangement links TRBV10-3 to TRBJ2-1; 7 bases fit TRBD2. Trimming at V came to 5 bases and at J to 10 bases, leaving 17 bases not matched to a gene. Germline lookup yields CDR1 ENHRY and CDR2 SYGVKD. The CDR3 runs 16 residues. The CDR3 here is CAISRQYGGSIGEQFF. The CDR3 DNA reads as TGTGCCATCAGTCGCCAATACGGCGGGAGCATCGGGGAGCAGTTCTTC.

The DNA for the CDR3 is TGTGCCAGCAGTCCCGGACAGACTAACTACAATGAGCAGTTCTTC. Amino acid sequence: CASSPGQTNYNEQFF. The chain combines TRBV6-6 with TRBJ2-1, with a possible D match to TRBD1 (6 bases). CDR3 size: 15 residues. Trimming left V 5 bases short and J 3 bases short, with 14 bases between. The germline CDR1 and CDR2 sequences are MNHNY and SVGAGI (reference sequence).

In its sample, this clone was seen a few times. This chain connects TRBV4-3 to TRBJ1-1, with D hard to call. V was trimmed by 0 bases and J by 1 base, leaving 6 bases between them. The germline V gene has CDR1 LGHNA and CDR2 YSLEER. This CDR3 has 14 residues. The CDR3 DNA reads TGCGCCAGCAGCCAAGACTTTTCGAACACTGAAGCTTTCTTT. Encoded protein: CASSQDFSNTEAFF.

The genes are TRBV6-4 and TRBJ2-7; the match to TRBD2 covers 11 bases. Germline V gives CDR1 MRHNA, CDR2 SNTAGT. CDR3 length: 13 residues. The trim removed 10 bases at V and 6 bases at J, leaving 8 bases unmatched. DNA of the CDR3: TGTGCCACCTATAGCGGGAGGGCCGTCGAGCAGTACTTC. Its protein product is CATYSGRAVEQYF.

The CDR3 region has the DNA TGTGCCAGCAGCTTTGGACGGGAGGGTACTGAAGCTTTCTTT. It yields the protein CASSFGREGTEAFF. This chain uses TRBV7-9 with TRBJ1-1; no clear D. Germline CDR1 SEHNR, CDR2 FQNEAQ (reference sequence). The CDR3 sequence is 14 residues long. V shed 3 bases and J shed 5 bases, with 13 bases lying between them.

The V gene is TRBV7-9, the J gene TRBJ2-7; unclear D gene. CDR1 and CDR2 from the germline V gene are SEHNR and FQNEAQ (reference sequence). The V gene lost 5 bases and the J gene lost 7 bases, with 21 bases spanning the gap. There are 15 residues in the CDR3. CDR3 region: CASSQKGSRSEEQYF. The DNA of the CDR3 is TGTGCCAGCAGCCAGAAAGGTTCGCGTAGTGAGGAGCAGTACTTC.

The rearrangement joins TRBV4-3 to TRBJ2-1; TRBD2 agrees at 14 bases. Germline CDR1 reads LGHNA; CDR2 reads YSLEER. This CDR3 is 18 amino acids long. J gave up 7 bases and V 1 base, and 9 bases lay outside the gene matches. For the CDR3, the DNA is TGCGCCAGCAGCCAAGTCCTTATGGGACTAGCGGGAGTTAATGAGCAGTTCTTC. Its protein product is CASSQVLMGLAGVNEQFF.

This rearrangement joins TRBV9 to TRBJ2-5; the match to TRBD2 covers 10 bases. The germline gives CDR1 SGDLS, CDR2 YYNGEE. Trimming at V came to 2 bases and at J to 2 bases, leaving 3 bases not matched to a gene. This CDR3 comprises 15 residues. CDR3 coding DNA: TGTGCCAGCAGCGTGGGGACTAGCGTTCAAGAGACCCAGTACTTC. Translation gives CASSVGTSVQETQYF.

The chain combines TRBV6-5 with TRBJ2-7; weak D call: TRBD2 (6 bases). Trimming cost V 2 bases and J 0 bases, with 14 bases left between them. The CDR3 consists of 16 residues. Germline V gene data show CDR1 as MNHEY and CDR2 as SVGAGI. The CDR3 DNA reads TGTGCCAGCAGTTACGGAGGGGCCGTAAGCTCCTACGAGCAGTACTTC. It encodes CASSYGGAVSSYEQYF.

The chain joins TRBV19 to TRBJ2-2; tentatively, D is TRBD1 or TRBD2 (7 bases each). Trimming cost V 8 bases and J 4 bases, with 14 bases left between them. Germline CDR1 is LNHDA and CDR2 is SQIVND (reference sequence). The CDR3 has 14 residues. CDR3 residues: CASLGGGGTGELFF. DNA for the CDR3: TGTGCCAGTCTGGGAGGGGGCGGCACCGGGGAGCTGTTTTTT.

This chain joins TRBV27 and TRBJ2-7, with 10 bases lining up with TRBD2. The CDR3 is 16 residues long. Germline-derived CDR1 and CDR2 are MNHEY and SMNVEV (reference sequence). Germline trimming cut 5 bases from V and 1 base from J; bases unmatched to any gene: 8. The CDR3, as DNA: TGTGCCAGCAGTCCGAGTCTAGCGGGAGCATCCTACGAGCAGTACTTC. It encodes CASSPSLAGASYEQYF.

The genes are TRBV4-3 and TRBJ2-3, with TRBD2 identical over 7 bases. CDR3 length equals 15 residues. Trimming at V came to 1 base and at J to 2 bases, leaving 3 bases not matched to a gene. Germline CDR1 is LGHNA and CDR2 is YSLEER. DNA of the CDR3: TGCGCCAGCAGCCAAGGCGGGAGCCTCACAGATACGCAGTATTTT. Protein: CASSQGGSLTDTQYF.

The V and J genes are TRBV18 and TRBJ1-1, with D perhaps TRBD1 (5 bases). V was clipped by 3 bases and J by 1 base, with 9 bases between them. Germline-derived CDR1 and CDR2 are KGHSH and LQKENI. The length of the CDR3 is 14 residues. The CDR3: CASSPQRGNTEAFF. CDR3 nucleotides: TGTGCCAGCTCACCCCAGAGGGGGAACACTGAAGCTTTCTTT.

The rearrangement links TRBV21-1 to TRBJ1-5. TRBV21-1 is noted as a pseudogene. The CDR3 spans 15 residues. The CDR3 DNA sequence: TGTGCCAGCAGCAATGAGGGAGTAGGCAATCAGCCCCAGCATTTT. Its translation is CASSNEGVGNQPQHF.

This clone has only one observation. The genes are TRBV6-9 and TRBJ2-2; the D is unclear. The germline gives CDR1 MNHGY, CDR2 SVAAGI. Trimming shortened V by 3 bases and J by 5 bases, and 10 bases separated the two germline ends. CDR3 length: 14 amino acids. CDR3 nucleotides: TGTGCCAGCAGTTACTCGTACAGAACCGGGGAGCTGTTTTTT. This sequence encodes CASSYSYRTGELFF.

The chain recombines TRBV11-2 with TRBJ2-7, with 14 bases matching TRBD2. Trimming cost V 5 bases and J 7 bases; bases outside gene matches: 7. CDR3 length: 15 residues. Germline loops: CDR1 SGHAT, CDR2 FQNNGV. The CDR3 region has the DNA TGTGCCAGCAGCCTGACTAGCGGGAGGGCTTATGAGCAGTACTTC. It encodes CASSLTSGRAYEQYF.

This rearrangement joins TRBV18 to TRBJ2-2; D remains unclear. This CDR3 region has 13 residues. Trimming removed 6 bases from V and 6 bases from J, with 11 bases in between. CDR1 KGHSH and CDR2 LQKENI come from the germline V gene. The CDR3 nucleotides read TGTGCCAGCTCCCCATCCCGGCCCGGGGAGCTGTTTTTT. Its protein product is CASSPSRPGELFF.

A single count supports this clone. V gene TRBV18 combines with J gene TRBJ2-1; TRBD2 aligns across 7 bases. The CDR3 contains 16 residues. Germline V CDR1 and CDR2: KGHSH, LQKENI. Trimming took 3 bases from V and 2 from J; bases not matched to a gene: 7. The CDR3 reads CASSPEAGRTYNEQFF. In DNA, the CDR3 is TGTGCCAGCTCACCCGAAGCGGGGCGGACCTACAATGAGCAGTTCTTC.

The gene calls are TRBV18 and TRBJ1-1; D unclear. Germline V gene data show CDR1 as KGHSH and CDR2 as LQKENI. The CDR3 contains 15 residues. Trimming removed 3 bases at V and 5 bases at J, with 16 bases between. CDR3 in DNA: TGTGCCAGCTCACCCTTCTTTCTTGGAGGGACTGAAGCTTTCTTT. Protein: CASSPFFLGGTEAFF.

This clone is a singleton in its sample. The J gene is TRBJ2-1, the V gene TRBV5-1; the match to TRBD2 covers 8 bases. This CDR3 has 15 amino acids. CDR1 and CDR2 from the germline V gene are SGHRS and YFSETQ. J was trimmed by 0 bases and V by 4 bases; bases with no gene match: 3. In DNA form, the CDR3 reads TGCGCCAGCAGCCAGAGCGGGAGCTCCTACAATGAGCAGTTCTTC. Protein sequence: CASSQSGSSYNEQFF.

The J gene is TRBJ1-1, the V gene TRBV28; the D is unclear. Trimming left V 6 bases short and J 3 bases short, with 8 bases between. Germline-derived CDR1 and CDR2 are MDHEN and SYDVKM. The CDR3 runs to 12 residues. CDR3 protein: CASSQRDTEAFF. DNA of the CDR3: TGTGCCAGCAGCCAGAGGGACACTGAAGCTTTCTTT. The full variable domain, in which reference TRBV28 and TRBJ1-1 provide the parts outside the CDR3, is DVKVTQSSRYLVKRTGEKVFLECVQDMDHENMFWYRQDPGLGLRLIYFSYDVKMKEKGDIPEGYSVSREKKERFSLILESASTNQTSMYLCASSQRDTEAFFGQGTRLTVV.

The V and J genes are TRBV28 and TRBJ2-7; either TRBD1 or TRBD2 may fit D (5 bases each). V gave up 7 bases and J gave up 10 bases, with 20 bases separating them. The germline CDR1 and CDR2 sequences are MDHEN and SYDVKM. The CDR3 runs 13 residues. The CDR3 region is CASTTGTQQPQYF. CDR3 sequence (DNA): TGTGCCAGCACCACCGGGACCCAACAACCCCAGTACTTC.

The chain employs TRBV6-5 and TRBJ1-2, with 9 bases identical to TRBD1. The V and J ends lost 6 bases and 1 base, in that order; junction bases with no gene match: 6. Germline-derived CDR1 and CDR2 are MNHEY and SVGAGI. The length of the CDR3 is 15 residues. Here the CDR3 DNA reads TGTGCCAGCAGCAGGCCGGGACAGGGTAACTATGGCTACACCTTC. Its translation is CASSRPGQGNYGYTF.